Below, one TCR beta chain is given with its context. Its antigen remains unidentified. Profiled with immunoSEQ multiplex PCR; TCRdb holds only in-frame clones, not every one. The repertoire holds fewer than 120,000 clones, with approximately 87% as singletons. The sample originates from a study of cytomegalovirus exposure and HLA in healthy donors. Notes on the study in general: Both high specificity and high sensitivity reportedly marked the classifier's diagnosis of cytomegalovirus status. Associated with cytomegalovirus, according to the listing, were some 150 TCR beta chains.

This CDR3 has 15 residues. Trimming pared 5 bases from V and 6 bases from J, leaving 18 bases between. Germline V CDR1 and CDR2: MNHNS, SASEGT. V usage is TRBV6-1 and J usage is TRBJ2-3; D perhaps matches TRBD1 (7 bases). Material: PBMCs. The receptor was isolated from a woman between 25 and 40 years old in good health and CMV-seropositive. CDR3 sequence (DNA): TGTGCCAGCAGTAACCAAGGGGGCGCGGGGGATACGCAGTATTTT. As protein: CASSNQGGAGDTQYF.